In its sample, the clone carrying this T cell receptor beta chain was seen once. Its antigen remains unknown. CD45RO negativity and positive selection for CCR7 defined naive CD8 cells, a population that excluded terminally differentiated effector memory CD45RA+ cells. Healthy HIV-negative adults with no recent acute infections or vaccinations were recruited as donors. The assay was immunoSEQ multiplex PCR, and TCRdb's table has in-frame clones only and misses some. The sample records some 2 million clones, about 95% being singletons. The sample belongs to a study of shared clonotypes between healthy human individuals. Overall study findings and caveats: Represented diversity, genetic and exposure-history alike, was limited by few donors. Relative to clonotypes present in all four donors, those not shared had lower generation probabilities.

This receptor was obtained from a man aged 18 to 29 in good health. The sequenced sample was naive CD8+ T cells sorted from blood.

CDR3: CASSLSGGAKAGYTF. The CDR3 coding sequence is TGTGCCAGCAGTTTGTCGGGGGGCGCAAAAGCTGGCTACACCTTC. The chain has TRBV27 and TRBJ1-2; a possible D gene is TRBD1 (6 bases). The V end was cut by 3 bases, the J end by 7 bases, with 18 bases between. The CDR3 consists of 15 residues. The V gene's germline CDR1 is MNHEY and CDR2 SMNVEV (reference sequence).